Sequencing of this T cell receptor (beta chain) was carried out in a study of T-cell reconstitution after alpha-beta-depleted transplantation in children. Only a few counts were recorded for this clonotype. As yet, its antigen is unknown. Broader study findings: In patients about two months after transplant, alpha-beta T cells reportedly arose from several hundred expanded graft clones. The high TCRbeta diversity at day 60 in some patients came from surviving recipient T cells and thymic progenitors.

Unmatched junction bases numbered 4, after V lost 4 bases and J lost 8 bases. The CDR3 consists of 15 residues. The germline CDR1 and CDR2 sequences are SEHNR and FQNEAQ (reference sequence). Preparation of the TCRbeta library was carried out with unique molecular identifiers. TCRdb re-called the PCR reads through MiXCR, storing one row per CDR3 protein. The table shows 90,000 to 100,000 distinct CDR3 sequences, with 23% occurring only once. This TCR came from a boy aged 2 to 9 with acute lymphoblastic leukemia, due to receive a stem cell transplant. The sequencing used PBMCs, collected before TCRalphabeta/CD19-depleted stem cell transplant. This chain links TRBV7-9 with TRBJ2-1; 14 nucleotides align to TRBD2. CDR3 DNA: TGTGCCAGCAGCTACGGACTAGCGGGAGGACATGAGCAGTTCTTC. This encodes CASSYGLAGGHEQFF.